This T cell receptor beta chain came from a study of tumor and adjacent non-tumor tissue in lung cancer. The library came from three nested PCR rounds adapted from ARM-PCR protocols. One entry per CDR3 protein results from TCRdb running MiXCR on the multiplex PCR reads. The sample lists 75,000 to 100,000 distinct CDR3 sequences, around 64% occurring once. The template was RNA from unsorted bulk tissue. The V end lost 4 bases, the J end lost 10 bases, and 26 bases lay between the germline ends. CDR3 length equals 16 residues. In germline, CDR1 is DFQATT, CDR2 SNEGSKA (reference sequence). The chain uses TRBV20-1 and TRBJ2-1; D gene unclear. The receptor was isolated from a man between 60 and 75 years old with non-small cell lung cancer. Sequencing input: lung tumor tissue. CDR3 sequence (DNA): TGCAGTGCTATCTTCCCCGGCGCTAGGTCCCTCAACGAGCAGTTCTTC. Its protein is CSAIFPGARSLNEQFF.